This TCR beta chain comes out of a study of cytomegalovirus exposure and HLA in healthy donors. Study-level background: Tens of millions of unique TCR sequences came from HLA-typed donors in an early release.

Study findings and constraints: One cluster of highly shared sequence variants probably arose as a sequencing artifact.

With 60 Vbeta and 13 Jbeta primers, the PCR was carried out. Only in-frame clones appear in the TCRdb table, and some are missing; sequencing was by immunoSEQ multiplex PCR. Here the sample spans some 190,000 clones, about 85% being singletons. As concerns this clone: Antigen specificity is unknown. Other DNA sequences of this sample code for an identical CDR3.

Trimming stripped 5 bases from V and 0 bases from J, with 10 bases between. The CDR3 is 14 amino acids. From germline, CDR1 is SEHNR and CDR2 FQNEAQ (reference sequence). The source material was PBMCs. The sequence derives from a woman aged 45-65 years in good health and CMV-seronegative. The rearrangement joins TRBV7-9 to TRBJ1-1; no firm D call. The DNA for the CDR3 is TGTGCCAGCAGCCCTAGCGGTTTGAACACTGAAGCTTTCTTT. It yields the protein CASSPSGLNTEAFF.